This entry describes one T cell receptor beta chain. This sample was included in a study of blood T cell repertoires in COVID-19. Overall study: Samples taken during acute and convalescent COVID-19 were collected in the United States, Italy and Spain. PBMCs, B-cell-depleted T cells, or T cells were the source of the cDNA or gDNA that made up the material.

V shed 7 bases and J shed 1 base, with 8 bases lying between them. Germline CDR1 and CDR2: SEHNR and FQNEAQ (reference sequence). There are 13 residues in the CDR3. How the authors handled the data: Quantification of nucleated cells was approximated via reference gene primer amplification. This table comes from immunoSEQ multiplex PCR, and its TCRdb copy is limited to in-frame clones, with some not included. V, J and clone size derive from that table, while D and trimming were established from the DNA sequence. The table includes just under 150,000 clones, about 88% detected once. This clonotype originated in a human donor with acute or convalescent COVID-19. The donor label of this sample is uncertain. The J gene is TRBJ2-1, the V gene TRBV7-9; D may be TRBD2 (6 bases). What was sequenced was peripheral blood. CDR3: CASISGSYNEQFF. The CDR3 DNA reads TGTGCCAGCATTAGCGGATCCTACAATGAGCAGTTCTTC.